What follows describes a single TCR beta chain. This sample was included in a study of blood T cell repertoires in COVID-19. Study information: Samples representing acute and convalescent COVID-19 were sourced from the United States, Italy and Spain.

Donors were grouped by their self-reported clinical history. Cohort 3 donors counted as recovered after two negative PCRs, clearance, or resolved symptoms. Source study methods: By means of reference gene primer amplification, nucleated cell counts were estimated. The repertoire was sequenced with immunoSEQ multiplex PCR; TCRdb's copy has only in-frame clones and lacks some. Clone size and V and J calls were adopted from that table, with D and trimming inferred from the DNA. Here the sample spans 200,000 to 250,000 clones, 86% being singletons. J lost 4 bases, V lost 8 bases, and 9 bases had no gene match. The CDR3 is made up of 14 amino acids. In germline, CDR1 is MNHEY, CDR2 SVGAGI.

The V call is TRBV6-5, the J call TRBJ2-3, with 7 bases fitting TRBD2. The material sequenced was PBMCs or T cells enriched from blood (not recorded which). This TCR was sampled from a woman between 50 and 59 years old who had recovered from COVID-19. The CDR3 coding sequence is TGTGCCAGCGTCAGTCTAGCGGCGGCAGATACGCAGTATTTT. As protein: CASVSLAAADTQYF.